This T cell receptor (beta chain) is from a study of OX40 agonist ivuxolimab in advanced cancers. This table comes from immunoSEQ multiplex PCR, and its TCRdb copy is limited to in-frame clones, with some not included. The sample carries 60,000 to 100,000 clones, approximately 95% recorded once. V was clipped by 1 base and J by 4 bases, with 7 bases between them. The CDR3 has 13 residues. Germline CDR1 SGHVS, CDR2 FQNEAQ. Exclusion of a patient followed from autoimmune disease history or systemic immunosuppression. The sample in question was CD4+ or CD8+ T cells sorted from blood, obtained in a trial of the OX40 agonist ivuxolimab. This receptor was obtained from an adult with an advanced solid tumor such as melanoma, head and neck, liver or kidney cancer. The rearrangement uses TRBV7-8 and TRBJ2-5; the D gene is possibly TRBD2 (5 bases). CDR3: CASSLVRVETQYF. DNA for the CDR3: TGTGCCAGCAGCTTAGTGCGGGTAGAGACCCAGTACTTC.